This T cell receptor (beta chain) was captured by sequencing in a study of cytomegalovirus exposure and HLA in healthy donors. Study-wide findings and caveats: CMV serostatus was the only immune exposure information that was available. Listed as cytomegalovirus-associated were 170 or so TCR beta chains.

The primer mix had 60 Vbeta and 13 Jbeta primers. Per the authors' pipeline: Later, an analysis found roughly 80 million unique TCR beta chains, and roughly 9.9 million of these were shared. The data were produced by immunoSEQ multiplex PCR, yet TCRdb's version contains in-frame clones alone and is incomplete. The D gene and trimming were derived from the DNA, and the V and J assignments and clone size from that table. This table has approximately 100,000 clones, 75% appearing once. As to this clone: The antigen remains undetermined.

The material sequenced was PBMCs. This receptor was obtained from a man aged 45-65 years in good health and CMV-seronegative.

DNA for the CDR3: TGCGCCAGCAGCCCCGGACAGGGGGCTTTGGGAGAGACCCAGTACTTC. It specifies CASSPGQGALGETQYF. V and J are TRBV5-1 and TRBJ2-5; 11 bases agree with TRBD1. The length of the CDR3 is 16 residues. Germline loops: CDR1 SGHRS, CDR2 YFSETQ. With V trimmed by 4 bases and J by 4 bases, 9 bases remained unmatched.